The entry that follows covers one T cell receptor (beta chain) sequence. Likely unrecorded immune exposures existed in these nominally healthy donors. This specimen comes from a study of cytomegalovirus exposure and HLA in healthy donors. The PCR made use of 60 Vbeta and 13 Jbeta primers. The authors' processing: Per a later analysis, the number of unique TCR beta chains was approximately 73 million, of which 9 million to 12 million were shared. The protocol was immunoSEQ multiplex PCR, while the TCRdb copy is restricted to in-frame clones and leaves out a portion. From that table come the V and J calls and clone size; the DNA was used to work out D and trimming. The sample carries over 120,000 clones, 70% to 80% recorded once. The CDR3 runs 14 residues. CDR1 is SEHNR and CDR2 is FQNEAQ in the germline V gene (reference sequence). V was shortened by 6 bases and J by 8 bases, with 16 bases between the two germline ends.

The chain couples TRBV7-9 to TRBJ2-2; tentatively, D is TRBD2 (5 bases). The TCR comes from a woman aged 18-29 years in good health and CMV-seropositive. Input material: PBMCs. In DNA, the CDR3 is TGTGCCAGCAGTCCCACTTCGGGGAAAGGGGAGCTGTTTTTT. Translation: CASSPTSGKGELFF.